The TCR beta chain under discussion was sequenced for a study of cytomegalovirus exposure and HLA in healthy donors. Clones were sequenced by immunoSEQ multiplex PCR, and TCRdb holds only the in-frame ones, with some missing. The sample holds roughly 130,000 clones, almost 90% seen once. General observations from the study: Subsequent analysis found a tendency for first-cohort TCR clusters to co-occur within the 120 or so validation repertoires. Most TCRs appeared rarely, but some public TCRs recurred in many donors.

The germline V gene encodes CDR1 MGHRA and CDR2 YSYEKL. After removal of 5 bases from V and 8 bases from J, the junction contained 17 bases not matched to a gene. CDR3 length: 19 amino acids. A remark on this clone: The antigen is unknown.

This chain links TRBV4-1 with TRBJ2-3; 15 bases agree with TRBD2. This sequence was found in a man aged 30 to 45 in good health and CMV-seronegative. Sample: PBMCs. CDR3 region: CASSFRTSGRAGVLGTQYF. The CDR3 DNA sequence: TGCGCCAGCAGCTTCCGGACTAGCGGGAGGGCCGGGGTCTTGGGTACGCAGTATTTT.